This entry lists 9 T cell receptor beta chains sequenced from one sample in a study of cytomegalovirus exposure and HLA in healthy donors. PCR used 60 Vbeta primers and 13 Jbeta primers. Clones were sequenced by immunoSEQ multiplex PCR, and TCRdb holds only the in-frame ones, with some missing. Among approximately 160,000 clones listed, roughly four fifths were seen once. Sequences were obtained from PBMCs. Receptors originate from a man between 40 and 49 years old in good health and CMV-seronegative.

Notes on this clone: In the same sample, other DNA sequences code for this CDR3. The chain employs TRBV5-4 and TRBJ2-1, with 11 positions matching TRBD2. Germline V gene sequence: CDR1 SGHNT, CDR2 YYREEE (reference sequence). The CDR3 spans 16 residues. The J segment lost 8 bases and the V segment lost 2 bases, leaving 9 bases of the junction unmatched. In DNA, the CDR3 is TGTGCCAGCAGCTTCCTAGCGGGAGGTACCCCCCATGAGCAGTTCTTC. Amino acid sequence: CASSFLAGGTPHEQFF.

This sequence joins TRBV28 and TRBJ2-7; possible D gene TRBD2, 6 bases. Trimming removed 6 bases at V and 0 bases at J, with 9 bases between. The germline CDR1 and CDR2 sequences are MDHEN and SYDVKM. The CDR3 is 13 residues long. The CDR3 region has the DNA TGTGCCAGCAGACCGACTAGCTCCTACGAGCAGTACTTC. This translates into CASRPTSSYEQYF. Filled out from reference TRBV28 and TRBJ2-7, the complete variable domain reads DVKVTQSSRYLVKRTGEKVFLECVQDMDHENMFWYRQDPGLGLRLIYFSYDVKMKEKGDIPEGYSVSREKKERFSLILESASTNQTSMYLCASRPTSSYEQYFGPGTRLTVT.

The chain joins TRBV2 to TRBJ1-1; weak D call: TRBD1 (5 bases). This CDR3 region has 14 residues. From germline, CDR1 is SNHLY and CDR2 FYNNEI. V gave up 6 bases and J gave up 0 bases, with 11 bases separating them. The DNA for the CDR3 is TGTGCCAGCAGGAACCAGGGCATGAACACTGAAGCTTTCTTT. Protein: CASRNQGMNTEAFF.

The chain carries TRBV27 and TRBJ1-3, with D possibly being TRBD1 (6 bases). From germline, CDR1 is MNHEY and CDR2 SMNVEV (reference sequence). V was trimmed by 5 bases and J by 6 bases, leaving 14 bases between them. The CDR3 runs 14 residues. In DNA form, the CDR3 reads TGTGCCAGCAGTCCAGGACAGTTCGAAAACACCATATATTTT. This codes for CASSPGQFENTIYF.

V usage is TRBV28 and J usage is TRBJ2-5, with TRBD2 identical over 7 bases. Germline-derived CDR1 and CDR2 are MDHEN and SYDVKM. The CDR3 totals 14 residues. J gave up 5 bases and V 5 bases, and 8 bases lay outside the gene matches. This chain's CDR3 is CASSGVWGGETQYF. The CDR3 DNA sequence: TGTGCCAGCAGTGGGGTTTGGGGGGGGGAGACCCAGTACTTC.

V and J are TRBV30 and TRBJ2-2; D is perhaps TRBD2 (6 bases). Trimming stripped 3 bases from V and 15 bases from J, with 17 bases between. This CDR3 is built from 12 residues. Germline assignment: CDR1 GTSNPN and CDR2 SVGIG (reference sequence). CDR3 protein: CAWRGGATGMFF. The CDR3 nucleotides are TGTGCCTGGAGGGGCGGGGCGACGGGGATGTTTTTT.

The J gene is TRBJ1-5, the V gene TRBV19; 10 bases line up with TRBD1. This CDR3 contains 15 residues. CDR1 and CDR2 (germline): LNHDA, SQIVND (reference sequence). V gave up 3 bases and J gave up 7 bases; unmatched junction bases: 6. The DNA of the CDR3 is TGTGCCAGTAGTATCTCGACAGGGGGCTGGCAGCCCCAGCATTTT. Protein sequence: CASSISTGGWQPQHF.

The chain carries TRBV2 and TRBJ1-2, with TRBD1 as a possible D gene (6 bases). This CDR3 comprises 10 residues. V lost 9 bases, J lost 7 bases, and 9 bases lay in between. From germline, CDR1 is SNHLY and CDR2 FYNNEI. CDR3 sequence: CARQGTGYTF. The CDR3 DNA sequence: TGTGCCAGACAGGGAACTGGCTACACCTTC.

The J gene is TRBJ1-2, the V gene TRBV2, with 10 bases that match TRBD1. V trimming: 4 bases; J trimming: 4 bases; junction bases outside the gene matches: 21. Germline V CDR1 and CDR2: SNHLY, FYNNEI. The CDR3 has 20 amino acids. CDR3: CASSVIPPGRQGAGGYGYTF. CDR3 sequence (DNA): TGTGCCAGCAGTGTCATACCCCCGGGTAGACAGGGGGCAGGGGGCTATGGCTACACCTTC.